This entry lists 17 T cell receptor beta chains sequenced from one sample in a study of human T cells and chemical hapten exposure. Time point described: patch test 1, 2 weeks after DPC sensitization. Treatment denoted: therapeutic diphenylcyclopropenone sensitization with weekly scalp DPC. One entry per CDR3 protein, called by TCRdb with MiXCR from the RACE reads. The repertoire has just over 80,000 distinct CDR3 sequences, roughly a tenth of them found once; the top ten carry roughly 4.2%. Source: whole blood, taken in connection with sensitization to the hapten diphenylcyclopropenone (DPC). These receptors came from a woman in her forties or fifties with alopecia areata. Some clones in this sample may be carry-over from other donors' samples.

V and J are TRBV12-3 or TRBV12-4 and TRBJ2-2; D gene ambiguous. This CDR3 comprises 15 residues. V lost 2 bases to trimming and J lost 0 bases, with 7 bases between them. CDR3 sequence reads: CASSLSQSNTGELFF. The CDR3 DNA follows: TGTGCCAGCAGTTTATCGCAGTCGAACACCGGGGAGCTGTTTTTT.

This chain uses TRBV5-6 with TRBJ2-1; 7 bases are a match to TRBD1. V lost 4 bases, J lost 7 bases, and 8 bases stayed unmatched. Looked up from germline, CDR1 is SGHDT and CDR2 is YYEEEE. The CDR3 spans 14 residues. This CDR3 reads CASSRYGTENEQFF. The CDR3 DNA sequence: TGTGCCAGCAGCCGCTACGGGACAGAAAATGAGCAGTTCTTC.

The table lists this clonotype with a few counts. The V and J genes are TRBV7-2 and TRBJ2-3; 14 bases fit TRBD2. Germline lookup yields CDR1 SGHTA and CDR2 FQGNSA. V was pared by 5 bases and J by 3 bases, with 4 bases of the junction left unmatched. This CDR3 is 16 amino acids long. CDR3 DNA: TGTGCCAGCAGCAAGGGACTAGCGGGAGTAACAGATACGCAGTATTTT. Translation gives CASSKGLAGVTDTQYF.

The chain couples TRBV5-5 to TRBJ1-2, with 8 bases aligning to TRBD1. CDR1 SGHKS and CDR2 YYEKEE come from the germline V gene (reference sequence). The J segment lost 3 bases and the V segment lost 5 bases, leaving 3 bases of the junction unmatched. The CDR3 sequence is 13 residues long. For the CDR3, the DNA is TGTGCCAGCAGGCCGACAGGGGACTATGGCTACACCTTC. Its translation: CASRPTGDYGYTF.

The V call is TRBV7-2, the J call TRBJ2-7, with 7 bases lining up with TRBD1. The CDR3 is 14 amino acids. CDR1 is SGHTA, CDR2 FQGNSA, per germline. The V gene end was trimmed by 5 bases and the J gene end by 5 bases; junction bases not matched to a gene: 9. CDR3 sequence reads: CASSQQQGRDEQYF. The CDR3 nucleotides are TGTGCCAGCAGCCAACAACAGGGGCGGGACGAGCAGTACTTC.

In the case of this clonotype: One base away lies a much larger clone, so this may be a sequencing read error. No conserved phenylalanine or tryptophan ends this CDR3, so it is likely a read error. The gene calls are TRBV5-1 and TRBJ2-1; D is unclear. The CDR3 totals 11 residues. Per the germline V gene, CDR1 is SGHRS and CDR2 is YFSETQ. Here the CDR3 DNA reads TGCGCCAGCAGCTCCGACAATGAGCAGTTCTCC. This gives the protein CASSSDNEQFS.

This clonotype was recorded a few times. The chain recombines TRBV6-6 with TRBJ1-5; no reliable D call. This CDR3 comprises 16 residues. V was trimmed by 0 bases and J by 1 base, leaving 10 bases between them. CDR1 and CDR2 from the germline V gene are MNHNY and SVGAGI (reference sequence). The CDR3 bases are TGTGCCAGCAGTTACTCGCGGGGTTCGAGCAATCAGCCCCAGCATTTT. This sequence encodes CASSYSRGSSNQPQHF.

This clonotype was counted many times. V and J are TRBV6-5 and TRBJ1-2, with a tentative D call TRBD1 (5 bases). V lost 1 base to trimming and J lost 4 bases, with 13 bases between them. The CDR3 consists of 15 residues. Per the germline V gene, CDR1 is MNHEY and CDR2 is SVGAGI. The CDR3 loop reads CASSYLPGRPYGYTF. Here the CDR3 DNA reads TGTGCCAGCAGTTACTTACCGGGACGGCCCTATGGCTACACCTTC.

The V gene is TRBV7-2, the J gene TRBJ1-2; D is uncertain. From germline, CDR1 is SGHTA and CDR2 FQGNSA. This CDR3 is built from 15 residues. V shed 8 bases and J shed 4 bases, with 20 bases lying between them. Here the CDR3 DNA reads TGTGCCAGCGGGGAGAGGTGGAAGGGAGGCTATGGCTACACCTTC. It codes for CASGERWKGGYGYTF.

V and J are TRBV6-2 or TRBV6-3 and TRBJ1-1, with D possibly TRBD1 on 5 matching bases. The V and J ends lost 5 bases and 4 bases respectively, with 17 bases between them. CDR1 and CDR2 (germline): MNHEY, SVGEGT. The CDR3 has 15 residues. The CDR3 is CASSNVTGRGTEAFF. In DNA form, the CDR3 reads TGTGCCAGCAGTAACGTGACCGGGAGGGGCACTGAAGCTTTCTTT.

This sequence joins TRBV7-9 and TRBJ2-3; possible D gene TRBD1, 5 bases. V was pared by 8 bases and J by 5 bases, with 23 bases between. The V gene's germline CDR1 is SEHNR and CDR2 FQNEAQ (reference sequence). The CDR3 is 16 residues long. The CDR3 protein is CASQVQAGSSGDTQYF. The DNA for the CDR3 is TGTGCCAGCCAAGTCCAGGCAGGGTCATCCGGAGATACGCAGTATTTT.

This clonotype occurred many times. The CDR3 region is CASSRGQGTRENIQYF. The CDR3 nucleotides read TGTGCCAGCAGCAGGGGACAGGGGACCCGTGAAAACATTCAGTACTTC. The rearrangement joins TRBV7-2 to TRBJ2-4; 10 nucleotides line up with TRBD1. Germline lookup yields CDR1 SGHTA and CDR2 FQGNSA. The length of the CDR3 is 16 residues. Germline trimming cut 5 bases from V and 5 bases from J; bases unmatched to any gene: 9.

Comment on this clonotype: A much larger clone differs from this one at a single base, so this may be a read error. The rearrangement joins TRBV6-1 to TRBJ2-7; D call uncertain. The germline V gene encodes CDR1 MNHNS and CDR2 SASEGT. CDR3 length: 13 amino acids. V was shortened by 0 bases and J by 3 bases, with 6 bases between the two germline ends. The CDR3 reads CASSEASYYEQYF. The CDR3 nucleotides are TGTGCCAGCAGTGAAGCGTCCTACTACGAGCAGTACTTC.

The chain employs TRBV4-2 and TRBJ2-1; 10 nucleotides match TRBD2. J was trimmed by 5 bases and V by 0 bases; bases with no gene match: 1. This CDR3 has 15 amino acids. Germline-derived CDR1 and CDR2 are LGHNA and YNFKEQ. CDR3 in DNA: TGTGCCAGCAGCCAAGATGGGACTAGCGACAATGAGCAGTTCTTC. Protein: CASSQDGTSDNEQFF.

This clonotype was seen at least ten times. This chain joins TRBV28 and TRBJ1-3; D remains unclear. Germline V gives CDR1 MDHEN, CDR2 SYDVKM. The CDR3 consists of 14 residues. V lost 7 bases and J lost 6, with 16 bases in between. CDR3 nucleotide sequence: TGTGCCAGCACCCAGGTTGGGAACGAAAACACCATATATTTT. It is translated as CASTQVGNENTIYF.

This clonotype was observed a handful of times. The rearrangement links TRBV12-3 or TRBV12-4 to TRBJ2-1; 7 bases are shared with TRBD1. This CDR3 spans 14 amino acids. V lost 3 bases, J lost 12 bases, and 11 bases stayed unmatched. The CDR3 here is CASSFAYRGGRQFF. The CDR3 DNA reads as TGTGCCAGCAGTTTCGCCTACAGGGGTGGCCGGCAGTTCTTC.

This clonotype was counted between two and nine times. The chain has TRBV27 and TRBJ2-6; weak D call: TRBD1 (6 bases). The CDR3 length is 16 residues. Per the germline V gene, CDR1 is MNHEY and CDR2 is SMNVEV (reference sequence). Trimming shortened V by 6 bases and J by 0 bases, and 12 bases separated the two germline ends. In DNA form, the CDR3 reads TGTGCCAGCAGAGGACAGAGAAGCTCTGGGGCCAACGTCCTGACTTTC. Translated: CASRGQRSSGANVLTF. The entire variable domain, with the rest obtained from reference TRBV27 and TRBJ2-6, is as follows: EAQVTQNPRYLITVTGKKLTVTCSQNMNHEYMSWYRQDPGLGLRQIYYSMNVEVTDKGDVPEGYKVSRKEKRNFPLILESPSPNQTSLYFCASRGQRSSGANVLTFGAGSRLTVL.